A single sample is the source of the 3 T cell receptor beta chains below, sequenced in a study of CD8 T cells in ankylosing spondylitis. TCRdb ran MiXCR on the 5' RACE reads and lists one entry per CDR3 protein. The sample shows tens of thousands of distinct CDR3 sequences, approximately 2.6% of them seen only once. The specimen sequenced was blood, either unsorted or a sorted T cell fraction (not recorded which). All receptors come from a male donor with ankylosing spondylitis or in good health (not recorded which).

This clonotype was recorded many times. The V call is TRBV9, the J call TRBJ2-7, with TRBD2 identical over 7 bases. In germline, CDR1 is SGDLS, CDR2 YYNGEE. The CDR3 consists of 15 residues. V gave up 4 bases and J gave up 1 base; unmatched junction bases: 8. This CDR3 is CASSTLADPSYEQYF. The CDR3 DNA reads as TGTGCCAGCAGCACCCTAGCGGACCCTTCCTACGAGCAGTACTTC.

In this sample, this clonotype turned up many times. The rearrangement joins TRBV9 to TRBJ2-7, with 12 bases identical to TRBD2. The CDR3 is 16 amino acids. The V gene's germline CDR1 is SGDLS and CDR2 YYNGEE. J lost 4 bases, V lost 3 bases, and 8 bases had no gene match. CDR3 amino acids: CASSAGLAGANYEQYF. The CDR3 coding sequence is TGTGCCAGCAGCGCGGGACTAGCGGGCGCTAATTACGAGCAGTACTTC.

This clonotype was picked up many times. The chain is built from TRBV9 and TRBJ1-4; D remains ambiguous. The germline V gene encodes CDR1 SGDLS and CDR2 YYNGEE. The CDR3 has 15 amino acids. Deletions cut 2 bases from V and 5 bases from J, with 13 bases between. CDR3 nucleotide sequence: TGTGCCAGCAGCGTTGCGGTTGTGGGGAATGAAAAACTGTTTTTT. Its protein is CASSVAVVGNEKLFF.